This entry features one TCR beta chain sequence. Method: immunoSEQ multiplex PCR; TCRdb's copy keeps in-frame clones and lacks some. The sample lists 75,000 to 100,000 clones; 90% were seen once. This sample stems from a study of graft-versus-host responses after intestinal transplantation. Looked up from germline, CDR1 is SGDLS and CDR2 is YYNGEE. The V end was cut by 0 bases, the J end by 0 bases, with 6 bases between. This CDR3 comprises 14 residues. The clonotype was recovered from a human patient who received an intestinal transplant, so some T cells may come from the graft donor. The rearrangement joins TRBV9 to TRBJ1-1; D is unresolved. Sequences were derived from PBMCs, sampled 450 to 480 days after intestinal transplant. The CDR3 region is CASSVGWLNTEAFF. The CDR3 DNA reads TGTGCCAGCAGCGTAGGGTGGTTGAACACTGAAGCTTTCTTT.